This TCR beta chain was obtained from a study of T cell responses to AZD1222 COVID-19 vaccine. Study overall: The study pooled second doses at about 4 or about 12 weeks.

The study's findings and limits: Vaccine-associated CD4 TCRs ranged over spike, dominating at 160-218 and 743-854. Of spike-specific TCRs, nearly half reportedly target regions left unmutated in variants. The repertoires were collected only after the peak T cell response.

CDR3 length equals 15 residues. Germline CDR1 MNHNS, CDR2 SASEGT. The V end lost 1 base, the J end lost 6 bases, and 10 bases lay between the germline ends. Assay: immunoSEQ multiplex PCR; the TCRdb copy retains only in-frame clones and omits some. Among approximately 90,000 clones listed, 89% were seen once. This clone has more than one count but fewer than ten. Antigen unknown. This chain joins TRBV6-1 and TRBJ1-6, with D possibly TRBD1 on 5 matching bases. This clonotype was obtained from an adult in good health. This material consisted of peripheral blood, taken on day 0 of AZD1222 vaccination. The CDR3, as DNA: TGTGCCAGCAGTGAAGGGGGGGGTCCTAATTCACCCCTCCACTTT. Translating gives CASSEGGGPNSPLHF.